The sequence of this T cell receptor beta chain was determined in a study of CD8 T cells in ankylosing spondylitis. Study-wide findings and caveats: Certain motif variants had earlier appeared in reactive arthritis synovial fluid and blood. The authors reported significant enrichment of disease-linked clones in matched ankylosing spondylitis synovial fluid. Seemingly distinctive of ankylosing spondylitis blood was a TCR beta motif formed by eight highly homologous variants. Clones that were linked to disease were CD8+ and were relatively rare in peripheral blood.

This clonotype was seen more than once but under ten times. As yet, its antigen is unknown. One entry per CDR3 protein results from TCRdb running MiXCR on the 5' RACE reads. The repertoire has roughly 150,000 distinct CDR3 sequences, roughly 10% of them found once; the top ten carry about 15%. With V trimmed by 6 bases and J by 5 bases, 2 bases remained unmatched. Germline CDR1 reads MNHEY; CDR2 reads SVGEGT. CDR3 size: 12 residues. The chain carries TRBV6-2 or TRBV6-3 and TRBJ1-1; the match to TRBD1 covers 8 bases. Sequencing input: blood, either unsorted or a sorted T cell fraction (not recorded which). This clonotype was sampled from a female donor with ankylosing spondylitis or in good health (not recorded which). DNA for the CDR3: TGTGCCAGCAGACAGGGGGGGACTGAAGCTTTCTTT. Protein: CASRQGGTEAFF.